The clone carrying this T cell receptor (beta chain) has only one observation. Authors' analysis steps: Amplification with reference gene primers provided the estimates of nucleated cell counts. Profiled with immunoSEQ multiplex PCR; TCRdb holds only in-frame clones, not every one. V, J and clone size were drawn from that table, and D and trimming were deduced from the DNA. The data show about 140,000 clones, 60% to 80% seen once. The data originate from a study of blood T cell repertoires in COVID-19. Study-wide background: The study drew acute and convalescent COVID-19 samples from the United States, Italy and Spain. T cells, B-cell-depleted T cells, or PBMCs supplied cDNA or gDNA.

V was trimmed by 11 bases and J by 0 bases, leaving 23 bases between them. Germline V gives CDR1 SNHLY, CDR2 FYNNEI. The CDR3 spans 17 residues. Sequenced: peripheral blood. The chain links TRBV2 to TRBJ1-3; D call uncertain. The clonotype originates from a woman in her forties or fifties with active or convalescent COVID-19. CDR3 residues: CAGSPMNARSSGNTIYF. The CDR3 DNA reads TGTGCCGGCTCCCCAATGAATGCCCGGAGCTCTGGAAACACCATATATTTT. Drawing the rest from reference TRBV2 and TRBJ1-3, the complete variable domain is EPEVTQTPSHQVTQMGQEVILRCVPISNHLYFYWYRQILGQKVEFLVSFYNNEISEKSEIFDDQFSVERPDGSNFTLKIRSTKLEDSAMYFCAGSPMNARSSGNTIYFGEGSWLTVV.